Below are 17 T cell receptor beta chains sequenced from a single sample in a study of blood T cell repertoires in COVID-19. Sequencing used immunoSEQ multiplex PCR; TCRdb keeps in-frame clones, though not all of them. The profile shows 110,000 to 150,000 clones, approximately 84% of them singletons. What was sequenced was peripheral blood. These receptors came from a human donor in a cohort sampled during active COVID-19.

This sequence joins TRBV5-5 and TRBJ2-1; 12 positions agree with TRBD2. CDR3 size: 15 residues. The V gene end was trimmed by 4 bases and the J gene end by 4 bases; junction bases not matched to a gene: 3. Looked up from germline, CDR1 is SGHKS and CDR2 is YYEKEE (reference sequence). CDR3 coding DNA: TGTGCCAGCAGCCCCGGACTAGCGGGATACAATGAGCAGTTCTTC. It yields the protein CASSPGLAGYNEQFF.

This chain connects TRBV9 to TRBJ1-6, with D maybe TRBD1 (6 bases). Germline loops: CDR1 SGDLS, CDR2 YYNGEE. The CDR3 has 14 amino acids. Trimming removed 3 bases from V and 11 bases from J, with 15 bases in between. CDR3 amino acids: CASSARTAAAPLHF. In DNA form, the CDR3 reads TGTGCCAGCAGCGCCCGGACAGCGGCGGCACCCCTCCACTTT.

V usage is TRBV15 and J usage is TRBJ1-1; D is possibly TRBD1 (5 bases). There are 15 residues in the CDR3. V lost 0 bases and J lost 1, with 9 bases in between. The germline CDR1 and CDR2 sequences are LNHNV and YYDKDF (reference sequence). CDR3 DNA: TGTGCCACCAGCAGAGAAAGAACAGGGAACACTGAAGCTTTCTTT. This encodes CATSRERTGNTEAFF.

This rearrangement joins TRBV9 to TRBJ2-5, with 7 bases lining up with TRBD2. CDR1 and CDR2 from the germline V gene are SGDLS and YYNGEE. Trimming cost V 0 bases and J 5 bases; bases outside gene matches: 13. This CDR3 has 17 amino acids. The CDR3 sequence is CASSVARGSQSPETQYF. The CDR3, as DNA: TGTGCCAGCAGCGTAGCGCGGGGGTCCCAGAGTCCGGAGACCCAGTACTTC.

In this sample, this clone turned up once. The chain recombines TRBV15 with TRBJ2-1, with 7 bases that match TRBD1. Germline V lookup: CDR1 LNHNV, CDR2 YYDKDF (reference sequence). CDR3 length: 15 amino acids. The trim removed 3 bases at V and 7 bases at J, leaving 9 bases unmatched. CDR3 amino acids: CATSREGGFRNEQFF. In nucleotides, the CDR3 is TGTGCCACCAGCAGGGAAGGGGGCTTTCGGAATGAGCAGTTCTTC.

This sequence joins TRBV3-1 (or the pseudogene TRBV3-2) and TRBJ2-7, with D uncertain. V was cut by 0 bases and J by 6 bases, with 12 bases left in between. The CDR3 runs to 14 residues. Germline CDR1 reads LGHDT; CDR2 reads YNNKEL (reference sequence). CDR3 bases: TGTGCCAGCAGCCAAGACCCGATGAGAGGCGAGCAGTACTTC. This translates into CASSQDPMRGEQYF.

This clone was recorded a few times. The chain links TRBV5-6 to TRBJ1-5; D gene unclear. V lost 2 bases, J lost 2 bases, and 11 bases lay in between. The CDR3 loop spans 15 amino acids. From germline, CDR1 is SGHDT and CDR2 YYEEEE. CDR3 in amino acids: CASSLAGVGNQPQHF. CDR3 nucleotides: TGTGCCAGCAGCTTAGCGGGCGTGGGCAATCAGCCCCAGCATTTT.

Concerning this clone: Different DNA sequences within this sample yield the same CDR3. The CDR3 protein is CASSLAGGNTEAFF. Written as DNA, the CDR3 is TGCGCCAGCAGCTTGGCAGGGGGGAACACTGAAGCTTTCTTT. The gene calls are TRBV5-1 and TRBJ1-1; TRBD1 agrees at 7 bases. Unmatched junction bases numbered 0, after V lost 0 bases and J lost 1 base. The CDR3 loop spans 14 amino acids. Germline CDR1 is SGHRS and CDR2 is YFSETQ.

This rearrangement joins TRBV29-1 to TRBJ2-1; D perhaps matches TRBD2 (5 bases). CDR3 size: 11 residues. Germline loops: CDR1 SQVTM, CDR2 ANQGSEA. V was clipped by 4 bases and J by 9 bases, with 10 bases between them. The CDR3 DNA reads TGCAGCGTTGTTTCCGGACTTGAGCAGTTCTTC. As protein: CSVVSGLEQFF.

The chain carries TRBV4-2 and TRBJ2-5; D may be TRBD2 (6 bases). Germline assignment: CDR1 LGHNA and CDR2 YNFKEQ. The CDR3 runs 14 residues. V lost 4 bases, J lost 2 bases, and 11 bases lay in between. For the CDR3, the DNA is TGTGCCAGCAGCCCACTAGGAGGGCAAGAGACCCAGTACTTC. Protein: CASSPLGGQETQYF.

The chain is built from TRBV19 and TRBJ2-5, with D maybe TRBD2 (5 bases). The V and J ends lost 5 bases and 7 bases respectively, with 20 bases between them. The CDR3 consists of 15 residues. The germline CDR1 and CDR2 sequences are LNHDA and SQIVND (reference sequence). The CDR3 region is CASSEGRVRGVTQYF. CDR3 nucleotides: TGTGCCAGTAGTGAAGGGCGGGTTCGCGGTGTGACCCAGTACTTC.

This clone has only a few counts. V and J are TRBV5-1 and TRBJ2-7; 10 bases align to TRBD1. Germline assignment: CDR1 SGHRS and CDR2 YFSETQ. V shed 4 bases and J 4 bases; nucleotides not matched to a gene: 8. CDR3 length: 15 residues. DNA of the CDR3: TGCGCCAGCAGCCTCCGGGACAGGGGATTATACGAGCAGTACTTC. Protein sequence: CASSLRDRGLYEQYF.

The sample holds a few counts of this clone. The chain links TRBV27 to TRBJ2-2; 9 bases line up with TRBD2. This CDR3 is 14 amino acids long. Germline loops: CDR1 MNHEY, CDR2 SMNVEV (reference sequence). V lost 7 bases to trimming and J lost 7 bases; unmatched junction nucleotides: 7. The CDR3 loop reads CASTRGGAVGELFF. In nucleotides, the CDR3 is TGTGCCAGCACGCGCGGGGGGGCAGTCGGGGAGCTGTTTTTT.

The V gene is TRBV24-1, the J gene TRBJ2-2, with a weak D call TRBD1 (6 bases). Germline V gives CDR1 KGHDR, CDR2 SFDVKD. The length of the CDR3 is 14 residues. V was shortened by 5 bases and J by 1 base, with 7 bases between the two germline ends. The CDR3 DNA sequence: TGTGCCACCAGTGCGGGACAGAACACCGGGGAGCTGTTTTTT. This encodes CATSAGQNTGELFF.

The chain carries TRBV5-1 and TRBJ1-1; perhaps TRBD1 as D (6 bases). V was pared by 5 bases and J by 0 bases, with 14 bases between. This CDR3 comprises 15 residues. Germline assignment: CDR1 SGHRS and CDR2 YFSETQ. The CDR3 DNA is TGCGCCAGCAGGGGGGCAGGGTCTATGAACACTGAAGCTTTCTTT. Residues: CASRGAGSMNTEAFF.

This clone occurred once. The chain is built from TRBV19 and TRBJ1-1; D is unresolved. The CDR3 spans 13 residues. Germline loops: CDR1 LNHDA, CDR2 SQIVND (reference sequence). Trimming shortened V by 7 bases and J by 2 bases, and 11 bases separated the two germline ends. The CDR3 coding sequence is TGTGCCAGTATCCATGAGGGTAACACTGAAGCTTTCTTT. Residues: CASIHEGNTEAFF.

The chain recombines TRBV5-4 with TRBJ2-4, with TRBD2 identical over 11 bases. J gave up 8 bases and V 1 base, and 8 bases lay outside the gene matches. The length of the CDR3 is 16 residues. CDR1 SGHNT and CDR2 YYREEE come from the germline V gene (reference sequence). The CDR3 protein is CASSLKASGGRDIQYF. The CDR3, as DNA: TGTGCCAGCAGCTTGAAGGCTAGCGGGGGGAGGGACATTCAGTACTTC.